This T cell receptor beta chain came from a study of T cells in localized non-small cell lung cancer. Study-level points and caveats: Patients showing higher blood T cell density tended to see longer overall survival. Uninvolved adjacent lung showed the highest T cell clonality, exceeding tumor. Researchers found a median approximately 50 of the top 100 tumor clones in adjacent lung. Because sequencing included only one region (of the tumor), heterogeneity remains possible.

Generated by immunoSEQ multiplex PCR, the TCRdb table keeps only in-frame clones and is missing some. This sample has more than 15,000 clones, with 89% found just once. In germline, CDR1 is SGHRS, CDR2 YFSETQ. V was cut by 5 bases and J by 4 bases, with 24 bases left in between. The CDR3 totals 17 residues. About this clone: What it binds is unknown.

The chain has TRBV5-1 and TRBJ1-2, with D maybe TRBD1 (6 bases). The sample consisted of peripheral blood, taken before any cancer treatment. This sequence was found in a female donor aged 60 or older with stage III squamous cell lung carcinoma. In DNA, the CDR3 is TGCGCCAGCAGTCAGAAATTACAGGGAACCGGCGTCTATGGCTACACCTTC. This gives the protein CASSQKLQGTGVYGYTF.